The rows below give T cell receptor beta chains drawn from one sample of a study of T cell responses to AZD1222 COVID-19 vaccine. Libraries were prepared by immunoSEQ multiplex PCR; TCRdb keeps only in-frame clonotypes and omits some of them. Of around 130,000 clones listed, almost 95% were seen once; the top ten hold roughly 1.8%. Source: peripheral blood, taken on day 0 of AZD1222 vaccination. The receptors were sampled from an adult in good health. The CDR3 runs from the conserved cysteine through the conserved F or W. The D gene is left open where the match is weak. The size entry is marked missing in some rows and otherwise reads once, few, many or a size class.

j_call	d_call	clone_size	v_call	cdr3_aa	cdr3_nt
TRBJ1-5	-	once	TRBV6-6	CASSGPPRGNQPQHF	TGTGCCAGCAGTGGACCCCCACGCGGCAATCAGCCCCAGCATTTT
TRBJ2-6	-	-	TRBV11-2	CASSPMDSSGANVLTF	TGTGCCAGCAGCCCTATGGACTCTTCTGGGGCCAACGTCCTGACTTTC
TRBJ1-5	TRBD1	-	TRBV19	CASSRRQGGSGNQPQHF	TGTGCCAGTAGTAGGAGACAGGGGGGTAGCGGCAATCAGCCCCAGCATTTT
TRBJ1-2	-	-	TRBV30	CAWSDGNYGYTF	TGTGCCTGGAGTGACGGGAACTATGGCTACACCTTC
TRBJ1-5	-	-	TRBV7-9	CASSSVGEKPQHF	TGTGCCAGCAGCTCCGTTGGAGAAAAGCCCCAGCATTTT
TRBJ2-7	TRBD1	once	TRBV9	CASSPRTGAYEQYF	TGTGCCAGCAGCCCCAGGACAGGGGCCTACGAGCAGTACTTC
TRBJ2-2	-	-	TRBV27	CASSPAARAGELFF	TGTGCCAGCAGTCCGGCCGCGAGGGCCGGGGAGCTGTTTTTT
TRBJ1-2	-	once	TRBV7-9	CASSPRPGGYTF	TGTGCCAGCAGCCCAAGACCAGGTGGCTACACCTTC
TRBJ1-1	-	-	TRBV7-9	CAIQTRTEAFF	TGTGCCATCCAGACTCGGACTGAAGCTTTCTTT
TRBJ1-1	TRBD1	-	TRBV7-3	CASSRSGGAGTEAFF	TGTGCCAGCAGCCGCTCAGGGGGCGCGGGGACTGAAGCTTTCTTT
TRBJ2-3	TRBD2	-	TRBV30	CARSSGSTDTQYF	TGTGCCCGGTCTAGCGGGAGCACAGATACGCAGTATTTT
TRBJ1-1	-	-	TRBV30	CAWRKEAEAFF	TGTGCCTGGAGGAAGGAGGCTGAAGCTTTCTTT
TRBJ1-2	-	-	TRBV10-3	CAAGPSYTF	TGTGCCGCTGGGCCAAGCTACACCTTC